This T cell receptor beta chain derives from a study of regulatory T cells in long-lasting Graves disease. Study at large: Newly diagnosed Graves' patients had taken antithyroid drugs under 3 months.

This clonotype was detected many times. According to the study, TCR beta libraries were built with iRepertoire HTBI primers and CDR3-region Arm-PCR. Each CDR3 protein is one row after TCRdb ran MiXCR on the multiplex PCR reads. Among under 500,000 distinct CDR3 sequences, 15% to 20% were seen once, and the ten largest hold about 11%. Time point denoted: newly diagnosed GD, antithyroid drugs for less than 3 months. Scientists built the TCR library using RNA that was extracted from PBMCs. This sample was shared with a second study, whose subject was T cells in Graves' hyperthyroidism and ophthalmopathy.

This TCR was recovered from a woman in her 30s with Graves disease. The source material was peripheral blood mononuclear cells (PBMCs), sampled at new diagnosis, from a patient treated with antithyroid drugs.

The CDR3 sequence is CASSQTAGGSNQPQHF. CDR3 in DNA: TGTGCCAGCAGCCAAACGGCAGGGGGGAGCAATCAGCCCCAGCATTTT. The chain employs TRBV28 and TRBJ1-5; 7 bases are a match to TRBD1. The CDR3 sequence is 16 residues long. J was trimmed by 1 base and V by 6 bases; bases with no gene match: 9. Germline CDR1 and CDR2: MDHEN and SYDVKM.